This T cell receptor (beta chain) was recovered during a study of OX40 agonist ivuxolimab in advanced cancers. The wider study: The patients' treatment was ivuxolimab, an agonistic anti-OX40 (CD134) antibody.

Study-level points and caveats: People who partly responded at 0.1-3.0 mg/kg had some of the least clonal expansion seen. Clonal expansion from baseline to week 6 occurred in both CD4+ and CD8+ T cells.

The protocol was immunoSEQ multiplex PCR, while the TCRdb copy is restricted to in-frame clones and leaves out a portion. The sample includes 50,000 or so clones, 75% to 85% of them seen just once. The cohort excluded patients with autoimmune disease history or systemic immunosuppression. CDR1 and CDR2 (germline): SGHTA, FQGTGA. The CDR3 is made up of 16 amino acids. Trimming left V 1 base short and J 4 bases short, with 14 bases between. Notes on this clone: Its antigen is not identified.

The gene calls are TRBV7-3 and TRBJ1-3, with a weak D call TRBD1 (6 bases). The clonotype originates from an adult with an advanced solid tumor such as melanoma, head and neck, liver or kidney cancer. The sample was CD4+ or CD8+ T cells sorted from blood, taken in a trial of the OX40 agonist ivuxolimab. The CDR3 is CASSLNSRGQGNTIYF. In DNA, the CDR3 is TGTGCCAGCAGCTTAAATTCCCGGGGACAAGGAAACACCATATATTTT.